The subject of this entry is one T cell receptor beta chain. These data come from a study of blood T cell repertoires in COVID-19. Germline loops: CDR1 SQVTM, CDR2 ANQGSEA. This CDR3 is 12 amino acids long. Trimming pared 7 bases from V and 2 bases from J, leaving 8 bases between. Some clones are missing from TCRdb's copy, which holds only in-frame ones; the method was immunoSEQ multiplex PCR. The table has approximately 270,000 clones, 70% to 90% seen once. Sequenced: PBMCs or T cells enriched from blood (not recorded which). The chain links TRBV29-1 to TRBJ2-2, with D unclear. The origin of this receptor is a man between 40 and 49 years old who had recovered from COVID-19. This CDR3 reads CSASSNTGELFF. The CDR3 bases are TGCAGCGCGTCCTCTAACACCGGGGAGCTGTTTTTT.